This T cell receptor (beta chain) was found in a study of cytomegalovirus exposure and HLA in healthy donors. The junction had 23 bases not matched to a gene; V was cut back by 5 bases and J by 2 bases. The CDR3 has 20 residues. Germline CDR1 reads MDHEN; CDR2 reads SYDVKM. 60 Vbeta and 13 Jbeta primers were used in PCR. Data came from immunoSEQ multiplex PCR; TCRdb stores just in-frame clones and leaves some out. The sample holds under 130,000 clones; 78% are singletons and the top ten take 1.3%. This TCR was sampled from a man aged 25 to 40 in good health and CMV-seronegative. The sequencing sample was made of PBMCs. The chain uses TRBV28 and TRBJ1-2, with 7 bases lining up with TRBD1. The DNA for the CDR3 is TGTGCCAGCAGTCCCCCTAGTCCGGGACAGAGGCTACTGCGAAACTATGGCTACACCTTC. It yields the protein CASSPPSPGQRLLRNYGYTF.